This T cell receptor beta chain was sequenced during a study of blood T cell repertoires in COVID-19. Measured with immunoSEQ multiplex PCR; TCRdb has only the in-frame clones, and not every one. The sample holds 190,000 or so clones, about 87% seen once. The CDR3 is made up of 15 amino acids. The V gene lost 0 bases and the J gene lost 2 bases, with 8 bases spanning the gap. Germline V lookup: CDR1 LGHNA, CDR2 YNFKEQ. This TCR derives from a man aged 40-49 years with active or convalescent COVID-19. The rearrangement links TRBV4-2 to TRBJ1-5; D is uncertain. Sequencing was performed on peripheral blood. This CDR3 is CASSQDLARNQPQHF. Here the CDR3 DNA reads TGTGCCAGCAGCCAAGATCTGGCACGCAATCAGCCCCAGCATTTT.